This T cell receptor beta chain was captured in a study of cytotoxic CD8 clonotypes in ibrutinib-treated CLL. About the research overall: After treatment lasting a median 12 months, range 6 to 36, response samples were collected. Samples averaged 255,043 productive templates and more than 85,000 productive rearrangements.

Points from the study as a whole: Clonality measured at baseline exceeded age-matched healthy donors, tracking circulating CD8+ T-cell counts.

The CDR3 extends over 14 amino acids. V lost 4 bases and J 2 bases, leaving 11 bases between the germline ends. Looked up from germline, CDR1 is SGHTA and CDR2 is FQGNSA. Sequencing used immunoSEQ multiplex PCR; TCRdb keeps in-frame clones, though not all of them. The data show under 200,000 clones, with about 80% seen just once and about 5% held by the top ten. About this clone itself: No antigen is known for it.

Libraries of TCR beta were made from around 1.8 micrograms of genomic DNA that came from cryopreserved PBMCs. This TCR derives from a human donor with chronic lymphocytic leukemia. The chain has TRBV7-2 and TRBJ1-2; the D gene is possibly TRBD1 (5 bases). The input for sequencing was PBMCs, taken after 24 months of ibrutinib treatment. The chain's CDR3 is CASSSFRDNYGYTF. The CDR3 DNA follows: TGTGCCAGCAGCTCCTTCCGGGACAACTATGGCTACACCTTC. Complete variable domain (other parts from reference TRBV7-2 and TRBJ1-2): GAGVSQSPSNKVTEKGKDVELRCDPISGHTALYWYRQSLGQGLEFLIYFQGNSAPDKSGLPSDRFSAERTGGSVSTLTIQRTQQEDSAVYLCASSSFRDNYGYTFGSGTRLTVV.